Each of the 12 T cell receptor beta chains below was sequenced from the same sample in a study of CD8 T cells in Susac syndrome. RNA, at about 0.5 to 1 ug, was reverse transcribed with random hexamers. TCRdb reprocessed the immunoSEQ multiplex PCR reads via MiXCR and lists one record per CDR3 protein. The repertoire holds a few hundred thousand distinct CDR3 sequences, with roughly 85% as singletons. Sequenced sample: CD8+ T cells from PBMCs. The receptors derive from a human donor with multiple sclerosis.

The gene calls are TRBV28 and TRBJ2-2; perhaps TRBD2 as D (6 bases). The germline CDR1 and CDR2 sequences are MDHEN and SYDVKM. V was shortened by 2 bases and J by 0 bases, with 7 bases between the two germline ends. The CDR3 spans 15 residues. CDR3 residues: CASSLPGANTGELFF. CDR3 in DNA: TGTGCCAGCAGTTTACCGGGAGCGAACACCGGGGAGCTGTTTTTT. The complete variable domain, with remaining parts taken from reference TRBV28 and TRBJ2-2, reads DVKVTQSSRYLVKRTGEKVFLECVQDMDHENMFWYRQDPGLGLRLIYFSYDVKMKEKGDIPEGYSVSREKKERFSLILESASTNQTSMYLCASSLPGANTGELFFGEGSRLTVL.

The chain links TRBV6-2 or TRBV6-3 to TRBJ2-4; D gene ambiguous. With 4 bases removed from V and 16 bases from J, the gap between germline ends came to 14 bases. The CDR3 has 11 residues. The germline V gene encodes CDR1 MNHEY and CDR2 SVGEGT. CDR3 sequence: CASSFPDTIYF. The CDR3, as DNA: TGTGCCAGCAGTTTCCCAGACACTATTTACTTC.

The chain couples TRBV28 to TRBJ2-5, with TRBD1 identical over 11 bases. This CDR3 comprises 14 residues. Germline V gene lookup returns CDR1 MDHEN and CDR2 SYDVKM. V gave up 4 bases and J gave up 3 bases; unmatched junction bases: 1. Here the CDR3 reads CASSWTGGEETQYF. CDR3 sequence (DNA): TGTGCCAGCAGTTGGACAGGGGGCGAAGAGACCCAGTACTTC.

The genes are TRBV6-5 and TRBJ2-5, with 7 bases identical to TRBD1. The CDR3 covers 17 residues. V shed 4 bases and J 0 bases; nucleotides not matched to a gene: 11. CDR1 is MNHEY and CDR2 is SVGAGI in the germline V gene. This CDR3 is CASSSPRDSTYQETQYF. The CDR3 bases are TGTGCCAGCAGTTCGCCCCGGGACAGCACGTACCAAGAGACCCAGTACTTC.

The chain joins TRBV6-5 to TRBJ2-1; D not certain. The V end lost 7 bases, the J end lost 5 bases, and 6 bases lay between the germline ends. The length of the CDR3 is 11 residues. Germline CDR1 reads MNHEY; CDR2 reads SVGAGI. The CDR3 spells CASNGHNEQFF. CDR3 bases: TGTGCCAGCAACGGTCACAATGAGCAGTTCTTC.

The rearrangement joins TRBV7-9 to TRBJ2-5; perhaps D is TRBD1 or TRBD2 (5 bases each). The CDR3 runs to 15 residues. CDR1 is SEHNR and CDR2 is FQNEAQ in the germline V gene (reference sequence). With 4 bases removed from V and 3 bases from J, the gap between germline ends came to 15 bases. The CDR3 loop is CASSSGTLHKETQYF. The CDR3 DNA is TGTGCCAGCAGCTCCGGGACCCTCCATAAAGAGACCCAGTACTTC.

This sequence joins TRBV29-1 and TRBJ2-1; possibly TRBD2 for D (5 bases). The CDR3 consists of 12 residues. V lost 7 bases and J 8 bases, leaving 15 bases between the germline ends. Germline values: CDR1 SQVTM, CDR2 ANQGSEA. The CDR3 nucleotides read TGCAGCGCCCCGGACTGGGTCGATGAGCAGTTCTTC. Encoded protein: CSAPDWVDEQFF.

This clonotype was observed a few times. The chain has TRBV6-6 and TRBJ2-7; the D gene is possibly TRBD2 (6 bases). Germline values: CDR1 MNHNY, CDR2 SVGAGI (reference sequence). V was cut by 0 bases and J by 6 bases, with 15 bases left in between. The CDR3 is made up of 15 amino acids. In DNA form, the CDR3 reads TGTGCCAGCAGTTACTCCTCGATGGGGGGTGGCGAGCAGTACTTC. It translates to CASSYSSMGGGEQYF.

The chain recombines TRBV6-1 with TRBJ2-1; TRBD2 matches at 10 bases. The germline gives CDR1 MNHNS, CDR2 SASEGT. Losses at the gene ends were 3 bases for V and 4 bases for J; bases not matched to a gene: 3. The CDR3 is 15 residues long. The CDR3 coding sequence is TGTGCCAGCAGTGAGGGGACTAGCGTGTACAATGAGCAGTTCTTC. As protein: CASSEGTSVYNEQFF.

The chain is built from TRBV4-3 and TRBJ2-7; 9 bases are a match to TRBD1. The CDR3 totals 15 residues. The V and J ends lost 3 bases and 3 bases, in that order; junction bases with no gene match: 6. Germline CDR1 LGHNA, CDR2 YSLEER. The CDR3 bases are TGCGCCAGCAGCCAGGCTTGGGGACAGGGCTACGAGCAGTACTTC. It translates to CASSQAWGQGYEQYF.

This clonotype was observed once. The V gene is TRBV10-3, the J gene TRBJ2-7, with 10 bases aligning to TRBD2. CDR1 and CDR2 from the germline V gene are ENHRY and SYGVKD. With V trimmed by 0 bases and J by 3 bases, 11 bases remained unmatched. The CDR3 runs 18 residues. CDR3 region: CAISESEREGTPHYEQYF. Here the CDR3 DNA reads TGTGCCATCAGTGAGTCTGAGCGGGAGGGGACTCCCCACTACGAGCAGTACTTC.

This rearrangement joins TRBV9 to TRBJ1-3; D uncertain. Trimming cost V 0 bases and J 0 bases, with 13 bases left between them. Germline CDR1 SGDLS, CDR2 YYNGEE. This CDR3 comprises 17 residues. DNA of the CDR3: TGTGCCAGCAGCGTAGGGGTAGTAGAGTTCTCTGGAAACACCATATATTTT. Its translation: CASSVGVVEFSGNTIYF.